The clone carrying this T cell receptor (beta chain) has a single count. Its specificity is unknown. The data belong to a study of long-term antiretroviral therapy in people with HIV. Findings and limits, study-wide: Pre-ART-expanded clones dominated the repertoire at all time points. Drawn between about 2004 and 2018, the blood was possibly obtained under older ART regimens. Even long-term ART left TRB diversity below transplant donor controls, despite gains.

Running of the v3.0 immunoSEQ assay took place at survey level. TCRdb's copy holds only in-frame clones and misses some; the assay was immunoSEQ multiplex PCR. The sample has around 19,000 clones, roughly 84% seen once. PBMC samples from each donor numbered at least one pre-ART and at least two post-ART. The germline V gene encodes CDR1 MDHEN and CDR2 SYDVKM. The CDR3 has 17 residues. V lost 7 bases to trimming and J lost 4 bases, with 25 bases between them. The TCR comes from a man aged 40-49 years with HIV. This chain uses TRBV28 with TRBJ1-1, with D possibly matching TRBD1 (6 bases). Sequencing was performed on unsorted PBMCs, taken less than 2.5 years after starting antiretroviral therapy. The CDR3 is CASTPGGAGALGTEAFF. Written as DNA, the CDR3 is TGTGCCAGCACCCCGGGAGGGGCAGGGGCCTTGGGCACTGAAGCTTTCTTT.